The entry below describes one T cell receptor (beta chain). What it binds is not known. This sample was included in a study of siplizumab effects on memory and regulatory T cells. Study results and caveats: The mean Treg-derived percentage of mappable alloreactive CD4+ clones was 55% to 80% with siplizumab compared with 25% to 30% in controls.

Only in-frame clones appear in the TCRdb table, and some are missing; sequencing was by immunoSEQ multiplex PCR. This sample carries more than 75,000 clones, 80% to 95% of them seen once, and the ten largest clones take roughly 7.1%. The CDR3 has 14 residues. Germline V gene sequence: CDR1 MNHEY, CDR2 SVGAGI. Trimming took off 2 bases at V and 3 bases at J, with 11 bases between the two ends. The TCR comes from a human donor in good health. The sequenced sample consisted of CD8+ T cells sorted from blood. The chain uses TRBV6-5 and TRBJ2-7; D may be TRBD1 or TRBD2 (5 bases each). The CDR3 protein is CASSYRDGYYEQYF. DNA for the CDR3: TGTGCCAGCAGTTACAGGGACGGCTACTACGAGCAGTACTTC.